Below are 9 T cell receptor beta chains sequenced from a single sample in a study of OX40 agonist ivuxolimab in advanced cancers. Some clones are missing from TCRdb's copy, which holds only in-frame ones; the method was immunoSEQ multiplex PCR. Among some 30,000 clones listed, approximately 87% were seen once. The specimen comprised CD4+ or CD8+ T cells sorted from blood, sampled in a trial of the OX40 agonist ivuxolimab. The receptors shown here come from an adult with an advanced solid tumor such as melanoma, head and neck, liver or kidney cancer.

The V gene is TRBV7-9, the J gene TRBJ1-5; the D gene is possibly TRBD1 (6 bases). Trimming stripped 5 bases from V and 0 bases from J, with 20 bases between. The CDR3 consists of 18 residues. Germline loops: CDR1 SEHNR, CDR2 FQNEAQ (reference sequence). The CDR3 region is CASSRDKAKIYSNQPQHF. The CDR3 DNA follows: TGTGCCAGCAGCCGGGACAAGGCAAAAATCTATAGCAATCAGCCCCAGCATTTT.

The rearrangement joins TRBV5-6 to TRBJ2-5; 9 bases map to TRBD1. Germline V gives CDR1 SGHDT, CDR2 YYEEEE. V shed 4 bases and J 4 bases; nucleotides not matched to a gene: 11. This CDR3 spans 16 amino acids. Here the CDR3 DNA reads TGTGCCAGCAGCCATTCTCTACAGGGGGCAAGAGAGACCCAGTACTTC. It codes for CASSHSLQGARETQYF.

V gene TRBV5-5 combines with J gene TRBJ1-4, with D maybe TRBD1 (5 bases). V lost 0 bases and J 8 bases, leaving 14 bases between the germline ends. CDR1 SGHKS and CDR2 YYEKEE come from the germline V gene (reference sequence). The CDR3 runs to 15 residues. This CDR3 is CASSLGLAGSEKLFF. The CDR3 DNA reads TGTGCCAGCAGCTTGGGCTTGGCAGGGTCCGAAAAACTGTTTTTT.

The chain couples TRBV28 to TRBJ1-6; D gene uncertain. The V gene's germline CDR1 is MDHEN and CDR2 SYDVKM. The CDR3 is 18 residues long. The germline V and J ends were trimmed by 2 bases and 0 bases, with 14 bases remaining between them. CDR3 coding DNA: TGTGCCAGCAGTTTACCGTCGTTGGGGAGCTCCTATAATTCACCCCTCCACTTT. It codes for CASSLPSLGSSYNSPLHF.

This clone was observed once. CDR3 DNA sequence: TGTGCCAGCAGCCCTAAGGGCCTAGGCGTCGGTGGGGAGACCTACGAGCAGTACTTC. Its protein product is CASSPKGLGVGGETYEQYF. V and J are TRBV7-9 and TRBJ2-7, with D tentatively TRBD2 (5 bases). The CDR3 totals 19 residues. Trimming removed 5 bases at V and 2 bases at J, with 28 bases between. Germline CDR1 reads SEHNR; CDR2 reads FQNEAQ (reference sequence).

Remarks on this clone: One junction end disagrees with the germline gene, perhaps due to a read error. This specimen includes other DNA sequences encoding the same CDR3. J is TRBJ2-7 and V is TRBV27; D is tentatively TRBD1 or TRBD2 (5 bases each). The germline V gene has CDR1 MNHEY and CDR2 SMNVEV (reference sequence). The length of the CDR3 is 16 residues. The CDR3 region is CASSLSGDGLSYEQYF. DNA for the CDR3: TGTGCCAGCAGCTTATCCGGGGACGGCCTCTCCTACGAGCAGTACTTC.

The rearrangement joins TRBV6-5 to TRBJ1-1, with D tentatively TRBD1 (5 bases). Between the trimmed V and J ends, which lost 6 bases and 7 bases, there was a span of 18 bases. Per germline, CDR1 MNHEY and CDR2 SVGAGI. CDR3 size: 14 residues. DNA of the CDR3: TGTGCCAGCAGCCATCTCTGGCAGGGCTTTGAAGCTTTCTTT. It codes for CASSHLWQGFEAFF.

The genes are TRBV9 and TRBJ1-1; D unresolved. Germline V gives CDR1 SGDLS, CDR2 YYNGEE. The CDR3 is 16 amino acids. Trimming shortened V by 0 bases and J by 0 bases, and 12 bases separated the two germline ends. CDR3 in amino acids: CASSVGYGRLNTEAFF. CDR3 sequence (DNA): TGTGCCAGCAGCGTAGGATACGGACGGCTGAACACTGAAGCTTTCTTT. The whole variable domain, filled in from reference TRBV9 and TRBJ1-1, reads DSGVTQTPKHLITATGQRVTLRCSPRSGDLSVYWYQQSLDQGLQFLIQYYNGEERAKGNILERFSAQQFPDLHSELNLSSLELGDSALYFCASSVGYGRLNTEAFFGQGTRLTVV.

This chain uses TRBV28 with TRBJ1-2; 8 positions agree with TRBD1. The CDR3 length is 17 residues. V lost 9 bases and J lost 3; bases outside the gene matches: 18. Germline CDR1 and CDR2: MDHEN and SYDVKM. The DNA of the CDR3 is TGTGCCAGTCTTCGGCATCGGACAGGGCAAAGGGACTATGGCTACACCTTC. Translation: CASLRHRTGQRDYGYTF.